A single sample is the source of the 28 T cell receptor beta chains below, sequenced in a study of T cell responses to AZD1222 COVID-19 vaccine. Libraries were prepared by immunoSEQ multiplex PCR; TCRdb keeps only in-frame clonotypes and omits some of them. The table lists 60,000 to 80,000 clones, 85% to 90% of them singletons. Material: peripheral blood, obtained on day 0 of AZD1222 vaccination. The origin of the receptors is an adult in good health.

V usage is TRBV19 and J usage is TRBJ2-2; unclear D gene. V gave up 3 bases and J gave up 4 bases, with 9 bases separating them. The CDR3 covers 14 residues. Germline V lookup: CDR1 LNHDA, CDR2 SQIVND (reference sequence). The CDR3 region is CASSITVATGELFF. The CDR3 bases are TGTGCCAGTAGTATCACAGTAGCCACCGGGGAGCTGTTTTTT.

V usage is TRBV7-3 and J usage is TRBJ2-5; D ambiguous. CDR3 size: 13 residues. Germline assignment: CDR1 SGHTA and CDR2 FQGTGA. Trimming shortened V by 5 bases and J by 3 bases, and 10 bases separated the two germline ends. The CDR3 protein is CASSPRPEETQYF. DNA of the CDR3: TGTGCCAGCAGCCCCCGCCCCGAAGAGACCCAGTACTTC.

This clone ranks as medium-sized. The rearrangement joins TRBV11-2 to TRBJ1-3; D remains ambiguous. The ends were cut back, 5 bases at V and 4 bases at J, with 12 bases in the middle. Looked up from germline, CDR1 is SGHAT and CDR2 is FQNNGV. The length of the CDR3 is 14 residues. The CDR3 DNA follows: TGTGCCAGCAGCGAAAGGTGGTCAGGAAACACCATATATTTT. Protein: CASSERWSGNTIYF.

The gene calls are TRBV27 and TRBJ1-1; tentative D call: TRBD1 (6 bases). CDR1 MNHEY and CDR2 SMNVEV come from the germline V gene (reference sequence). This CDR3 is 18 amino acids long. Trimming shortened V by 1 base and J by 0 bases, and 18 bases separated the two germline ends. The CDR3 bases are TGTGCCAGCAGTTTATGGACCGGGACAAGGTCCATGAACACTGAAGCTTTCTTT. Residues: CASSLWTGTRSMNTEAFF.

This chain links TRBV2 with TRBJ1-5; weak D call: TRBD1 (6 bases). CDR1 SNHLY and CDR2 FYNNEI come from the germline V gene. V gave up 3 bases and J gave up 0 bases, with 12 bases separating them. This CDR3 has 16 residues. The CDR3 DNA sequence: TGTGCCAGCAGTGACCGCAGGGGAAGTAGCAATCAGCCCCAGCATTTT. Protein product: CASSDRRGSSNQPQHF.

The chain recombines TRBV19 with TRBJ1-5, with TRBD1 matching over 7 bases. The germline V gene has CDR1 LNHDA and CDR2 SQIVND (reference sequence). The CDR3 covers 15 residues. V gave up 5 bases and J gave up 3 bases; unmatched junction bases: 7. The CDR3 nucleotides are TGTGCCAGTAGTGCCGGGACAGCTAACAATCAGCCCCAGCATTTT. It encodes CASSAGTANNQPQHF.

The chain uses TRBV27 and TRBJ1-3, with 9 bases that match TRBD1. The CDR3 spans 15 residues. After removal of 5 bases from V and 4 bases from J, the junction contained 6 bases not matched to a gene. Germline V gives CDR1 MNHEY, CDR2 SMNVEV (reference sequence). The chain's CDR3 is CASSPGTGPGNTIYF. The CDR3 coding sequence is TGTGCCAGCAGTCCGGGGACAGGGCCCGGAAACACCATATATTTT.

The rearrangement uses TRBV15 and TRBJ1-1, with D perhaps matching TRBD1 (5 bases). V gave up 3 bases and J gave up 2 bases, with 10 bases separating them. CDR1 and CDR2 from the germline V gene are LNHNV and YYDKDF (reference sequence). This CDR3 spans 14 amino acids. This chain's CDR3 is CATSRGDGNTEAFF. The CDR3 region has the DNA TGTGCCACCAGCAGGGGGGACGGAAACACTGAAGCTTTCTTT.

V is TRBV19 and J is TRBJ2-2; 7 bases are a match to TRBD1. This CDR3 spans 17 amino acids. V trimming: 4 bases; J trimming: 1 base; junction bases outside the gene matches: 9. Germline assignment: CDR1 LNHDA and CDR2 SQIVND (reference sequence). The CDR3 nucleotides read TGTGCCAGTAGTAAAGAACGGACAGGAGTGAACACCGGGGAGCTGTTTTTT. Its translation: CASSKERTGVNTGELFF. Full variable domain (rest looked up from reference TRBV19 and TRBJ2-2): DGGITQSPKYLFRKEGQNVTLSCEQNLNHDAMYWYRQDPGQGLRLIYYSQIVNDFQKGDIAEGYSVSREKKESFPLTVTSAQKNPTAFYLCASSKERTGVNTGELFFGEGSRLTVL.

V gene TRBV5-5 combines with J gene TRBJ2-7; 9 bases map to TRBD1. Germline lookup yields CDR1 SGHKS and CDR2 YYEKEE (reference sequence). J was trimmed by 4 bases and V by 4 bases; bases with no gene match: 9. The CDR3 extends over 15 amino acids. As DNA, the CDR3 is TGTGCCAGCAGCGCCACGGGACAGGGTGTATACGAGCAGTACTTC. It codes for CASSATGQGVYEQYF.

The chain is built from TRBV4-1 and TRBJ1-6; D is uncertain. CDR3 length: 16 residues. The V gene lost 0 bases and the J gene lost 10 bases, with 16 bases spanning the gap. CDR1 is MGHRA, CDR2 YSYEKL, per germline. The DNA for the CDR3 is TGCGCCAGCAGCCAAGATCCGGGAGGTGTAGGGTCACCCCTCCACTTT. Protein: CASSQDPGGVGSPLHF.

J is TRBJ1-2 and V is TRBV29-1; 10 bases are a match to TRBD1. The germline V gene encodes CDR1 SQVTM and CDR2 ANQGSEA. V shed 8 bases, J shed 2 bases, and the junction held 5 bases outside the gene matches. The length of the CDR3 is 13 residues. The CDR3 reads CSFGQGGNYGYTF. The DNA of the CDR3 is TGCAGCTTCGGACAGGGGGGCAACTATGGCTACACCTTC.

This sequence joins TRBV29-1 and TRBJ2-1, with D unclear. Germline values: CDR1 SQVTM, CDR2 ANQGSEA. Deletions cut 2 bases from V and 4 bases from J, with 6 bases between. This CDR3 has 12 residues. The CDR3 sequence: CSVEQRYNEQFF. DNA of the CDR3: TGCAGCGTTGAACAAAGATACAATGAGCAGTTCTTC.

This clone was seen only once. This chain links TRBV9 with TRBJ1-4; 7 bases line up with TRBD1. The germline CDR1 and CDR2 sequences are SGDLS and YYNGEE. V shed 3 bases, J shed 3 bases, and the junction held 5 bases outside the gene matches. The CDR3 totals 15 residues. The CDR3 reads CASSARQGSNEKLFF. CDR3 DNA sequence: TGTGCCAGCAGCGCCCGACAGGGATCTAATGAAAAACTGTTTTTT.

The chain uses TRBV3-1 (or the pseudogene TRBV3-2) and TRBJ2-7; D possibly matches TRBD1 or TRBD2 (5 bases each). Germline CDR1 and CDR2: LGHDT and YNNKEL (reference sequence). Trimming removed 1 base at V and 4 bases at J, with 11 bases between. The CDR3 sequence is 14 residues long. The CDR3 sequence is CASSQGQGGYEQYF. CDR3 coding DNA: TGTGCCAGCAGCCAAGGGCAGGGCGGGTACGAGCAGTACTTC.

This chain uses TRBV28 with TRBJ1-2, with 7 bases fitting TRBD1. The CDR3 is made up of 16 amino acids. Trimming cost V 5 bases and J 4 bases; bases outside gene matches: 13. Per germline, CDR1 MDHEN and CDR2 SYDVKM. This chain's CDR3 is CASSPIQGRLGYGYTF. For the CDR3, the DNA is TGTGCCAGCAGTCCTATACAGGGGAGGTTGGGCTATGGCTACACCTTC.

The chain combines TRBV19 with TRBJ1-2; 7 nucleotides line up with TRBD1. V was clipped by 4 bases and J by 4 bases; unmatched bases: 15. Germline V lookup: CDR1 LNHDA, CDR2 SQIVND (reference sequence). The CDR3 spans 17 residues. The CDR3 loop reads CASSTLTSRDSTYGYTF. The DNA of the CDR3 is TGTGCCAGTAGTACCCTTACTTCACGGGACAGCACCTATGGCTACACCTTC.

This sequence joins TRBV7-2 and TRBJ1-1; D is unresolved. Germline V gives CDR1 SGHTA, CDR2 FQGNSA. The CDR3 extends over 14 amino acids. V gave up 3 bases and J gave up 1 base, with 9 bases separating them. Written as DNA, the CDR3 is TGTGCCAGCAGCTTTCAGCCGGGGAACACTGAAGCTTTCTTT. Residues: CASSFQPGNTEAFF.

The V call is TRBV6-5, the J call TRBJ1-1; no clear D. The length of the CDR3 is 12 residues. Germline V gene sequence: CDR1 MNHEY, CDR2 SVGAGI. Trimming shortened V by 5 bases and J by 11 bases, and 15 bases separated the two germline ends. The CDR3 here is CASSHLKESAFF. The CDR3 DNA is TGTGCCAGCAGTCACCTAAAAGAGTCCGCTTTCTTT.

This clone was found a few times. The chain is built from TRBV10-3 and TRBJ1-6, with TRBD1 matching over 12 bases. The J segment lost 5 bases and the V segment lost 5 bases, leaving 10 bases of the junction unmatched. The germline V gene encodes CDR1 ENHRY and CDR2 SYGVKD. CDR3 length: 18 amino acids. Here the CDR3 reads CAISFDTGTGGNNSPLHF. The CDR3 DNA reads as TGTGCCATCAGTTTTGATACCGGGACAGGGGGCAATAATTCACCCCTCCACTTT.

J is TRBJ2-2 and V is TRBV5-6, with D possibly matching TRBD2 (6 bases). Germline CDR1 reads SGHDT; CDR2 reads YYEEEE. CDR3 length: 19 residues. V was clipped by 4 bases and J by 5 bases, with 27 bases between them. The CDR3 loop is CASSPPRGWDVQFTGELFF. CDR3 nucleotides: TGTGCCAGCAGCCCCCCCCGGGGGTGGGACGTCCAGTTTACCGGGGAGCTGTTTTTT.

The genes are TRBV19 and TRBJ1-6, with D perhaps matching TRBD1 (5 bases). CDR1 LNHDA and CDR2 SQIVND come from the germline V gene (reference sequence). The CDR3 has 14 amino acids. Trimming cost V 6 bases and J 9 bases, with 15 bases left between them. The CDR3 loop is CASRVGTQRSPLHF. For the CDR3, the DNA is TGTGCCAGTAGGGTAGGGACCCAGCGTTCACCCCTCCACTTT.

A word on this clone: One junction end disagrees with the germline gene, perhaps due to a read error. The CDR3, as DNA: TGTGCCAGCAGTCAAGCGGGGACAGGGGTCGAGCAGTACTTC. The encoded protein is CASSQAGTGVEQYF. The rearrangement joins TRBV2 to TRBJ2-7; TRBD1 agrees at 10 bases. Germline-derived CDR1 and CDR2 are SNHLY and FYNNEI. The CDR3 is made up of 14 amino acids. The full variable domain, in which reference TRBV2 and TRBJ2-7 provide the parts outside the CDR3, is EPEVTQTPSHQVTQMGQEVILRCVPISNHLYFYWYRQILGQKVEFLVSFYNNEISEKSEIFDDQFSVERPDGSNFTLKIRSTKLEDSAMYFCASSQAGTGVEQYFGPGTRLTVT.

The CDR3 DNA reads TGTGCCAGCAGCCCGTCAATTGGCAATCAGCCCCAGCATTTT. This gives the protein CASSPSIGNQPQHF. This chain joins TRBV3-1 (or the pseudogene TRBV3-2) and TRBJ1-5; D unclear. Germline V gene lookup returns CDR1 LGHDT and CDR2 YNNKEL (reference sequence). The V end was cut by 4 bases, the J end by 2 bases, with 9 bases between. CDR3 size: 14 residues.

The rearrangement uses TRBV10-2 and TRBJ2-1; 8 bases agree with TRBD2. The CDR3 runs 17 residues. Germline CDR1 and CDR2: WSHSY and SAAADI. V gave up 6 bases and J gave up 2 bases; unmatched junction bases: 12. CDR3 coding DNA: TGCGCCAGCAGACCCGCATCGGGGGGGGGCGCCTACAATGAGCAGTTCTTC. Protein product: CASRPASGGGAYNEQFF.

The genes are TRBV5-4 and TRBJ1-2; D gene unclear. CDR3 size: 12 residues. Germline loops: CDR1 SGHNT, CDR2 YYREEE (reference sequence). V lost 2 bases and J 4 bases, leaving 6 bases between the germline ends. CDR3 DNA sequence: TGTGCCAGCAGCTTCGGTCCCTATGGCTACACCTTC. Protein sequence: CASSFGPYGYTF.

The rearrangement uses TRBV5-1 and TRBJ2-1, with TRBD2 matching over 9 bases. J gave up 4 bases and V 1 base, and 3 bases lay outside the gene matches. The CDR3 covers 15 residues. Per the germline V gene, CDR1 is SGHRS and CDR2 is YFSETQ. This CDR3 is CASSLSAGGYNEQFF. CDR3 bases: TGCGCCAGCAGCTTGTCGGCGGGGGGGTACAATGAGCAGTTCTTC.

This clone was detected only a few times. This chain uses TRBV30 with TRBJ2-7; D is uncertain. The germline V gene has CDR1 GTSNPN and CDR2 SVGIG (reference sequence). The V end was cut by 5 bases, the J end by 0 bases, with 11 bases between. The CDR3 has 13 amino acids. CDR3 residues: CAWYRAGSYEQYF. In DNA, the CDR3 is TGTGCCTGGTATCGAGCAGGCTCCTACGAGCAGTACTTC.